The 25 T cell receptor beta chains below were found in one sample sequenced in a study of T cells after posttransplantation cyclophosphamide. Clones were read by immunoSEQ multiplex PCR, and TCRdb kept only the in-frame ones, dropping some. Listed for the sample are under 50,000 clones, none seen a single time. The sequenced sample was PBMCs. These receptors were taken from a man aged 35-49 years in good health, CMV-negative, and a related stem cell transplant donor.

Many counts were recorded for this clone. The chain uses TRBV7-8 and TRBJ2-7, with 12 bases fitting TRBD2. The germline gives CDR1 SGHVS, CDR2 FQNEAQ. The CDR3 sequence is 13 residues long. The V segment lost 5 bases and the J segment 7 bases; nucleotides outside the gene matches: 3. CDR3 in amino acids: CASSIGLAGEQYF. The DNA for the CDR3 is TGTGCCAGCAGCATCGGACTAGCGGGGGAGCAGTACTTC.

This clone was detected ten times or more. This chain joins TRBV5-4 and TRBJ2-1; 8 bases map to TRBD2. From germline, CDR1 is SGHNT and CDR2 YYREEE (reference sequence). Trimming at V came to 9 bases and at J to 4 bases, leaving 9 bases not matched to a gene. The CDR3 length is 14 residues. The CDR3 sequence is CAISTSGTYNEQFF. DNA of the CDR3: TGTGCCATCTCAACTAGCGGAACTTACAATGAGCAGTTCTTC.

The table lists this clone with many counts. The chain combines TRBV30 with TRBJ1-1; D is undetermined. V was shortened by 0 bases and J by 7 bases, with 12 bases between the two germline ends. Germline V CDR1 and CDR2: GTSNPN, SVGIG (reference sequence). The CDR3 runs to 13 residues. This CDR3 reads CAWSVLVPDEAFF. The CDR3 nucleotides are TGTGCCTGGAGTGTACTTGTTCCCGATGAAGCTTTCTTT. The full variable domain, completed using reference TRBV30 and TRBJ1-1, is SQTIHQWPATLVQPVGSPLSLECTVEGTSNPNLYWYRQAAGRGLQLLFYSVGIGQISSEVPQNLSASRPQDRQFILSSKKLLLSDSGFYLCAWSVLVPDEAFFGQGTRLTVV.

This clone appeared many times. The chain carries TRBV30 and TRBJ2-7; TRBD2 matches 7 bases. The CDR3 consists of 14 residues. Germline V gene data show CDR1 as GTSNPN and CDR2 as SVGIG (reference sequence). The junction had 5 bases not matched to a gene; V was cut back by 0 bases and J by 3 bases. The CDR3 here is CAWSVASGDYEQYF. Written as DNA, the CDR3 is TGTGCCTGGAGTGTGGCTAGCGGAGACTACGAGCAGTACTTC.

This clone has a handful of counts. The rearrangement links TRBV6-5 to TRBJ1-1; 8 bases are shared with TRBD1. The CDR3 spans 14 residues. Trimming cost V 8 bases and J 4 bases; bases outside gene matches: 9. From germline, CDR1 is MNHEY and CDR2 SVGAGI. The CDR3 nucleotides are TGTGCCAGCCTTGGACAGGGATGGGGCACTGAAGCTTTCTTT. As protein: CASLGQGWGTEAFF.

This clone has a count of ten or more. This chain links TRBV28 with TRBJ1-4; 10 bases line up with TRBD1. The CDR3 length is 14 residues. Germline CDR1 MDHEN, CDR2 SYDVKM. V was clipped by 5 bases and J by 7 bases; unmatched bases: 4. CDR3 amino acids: CASSPTGGGEKLFF. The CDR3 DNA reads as TGTGCCAGCAGTCCGACAGGGGGCGGTGAAAAACTGTTTTTT.

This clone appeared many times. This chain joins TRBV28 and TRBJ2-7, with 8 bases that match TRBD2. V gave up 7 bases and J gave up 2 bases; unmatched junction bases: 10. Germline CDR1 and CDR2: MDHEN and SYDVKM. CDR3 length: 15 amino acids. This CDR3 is CASIGGVAGPYEQYF. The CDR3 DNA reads TGTGCCAGCATCGGGGGGGTAGCGGGACCCTACGAGCAGTACTTC. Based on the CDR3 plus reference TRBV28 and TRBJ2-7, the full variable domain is DVKVTQSSRYLVKRTGEKVFLECVQDMDHENMFWYRQDPGLGLRLIYFSYDVKMKEKGDIPEGYSVSREKKERFSLILESASTNQTSMYLCASIGGVAGPYEQYFGPGTRLTVT.

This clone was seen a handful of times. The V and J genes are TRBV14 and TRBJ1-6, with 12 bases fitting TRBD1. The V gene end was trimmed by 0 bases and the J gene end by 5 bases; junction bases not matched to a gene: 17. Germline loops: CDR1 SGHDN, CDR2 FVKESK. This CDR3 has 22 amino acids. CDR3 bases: TGTGCCAGCAGCCAAGAAGGTCAAACCGGGACAGGGGGCGCGGGGGATAATTCACCCCTCCACTTT. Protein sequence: CASSQEGQTGTGGAGDNSPLHF.

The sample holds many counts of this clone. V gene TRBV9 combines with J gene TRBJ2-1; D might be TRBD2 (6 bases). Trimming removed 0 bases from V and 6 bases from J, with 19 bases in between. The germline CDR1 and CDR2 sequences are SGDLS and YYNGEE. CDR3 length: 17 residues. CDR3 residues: CASSVATMGGAFNEQFF. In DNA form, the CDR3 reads TGTGCCAGCAGCGTAGCTACGATGGGGGGAGCTTTCAATGAGCAGTTCTTC.

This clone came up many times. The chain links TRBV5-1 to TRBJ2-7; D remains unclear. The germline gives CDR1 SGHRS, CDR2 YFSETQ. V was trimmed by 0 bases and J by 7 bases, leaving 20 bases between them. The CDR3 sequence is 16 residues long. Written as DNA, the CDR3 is TGCGCCAGCAGCTTGGCCGAGAGGATAGGCCTCGTGGAGCAGTACTTC. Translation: CASSLAERIGLVEQYF. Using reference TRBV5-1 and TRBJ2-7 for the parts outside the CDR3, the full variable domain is KAGVTQTPRYLIKTRGQQVTLSCSPISGHRSVSWYQQTPGQGLQFLFEYFSETQRNKGNFPGRFSGRQFSNSRSEMNVSTLELGDSALYLCASSLAERIGLVEQYFGPGTRLTVT.

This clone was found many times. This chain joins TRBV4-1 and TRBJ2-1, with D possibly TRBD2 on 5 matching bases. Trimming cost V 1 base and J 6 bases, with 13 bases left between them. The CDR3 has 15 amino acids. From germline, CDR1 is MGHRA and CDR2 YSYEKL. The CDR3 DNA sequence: TGCGCCAGCAGCCAAGTCCCAGCGGCCCTCAATGAGCAGTTCTTC. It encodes CASSQVPAALNEQFF.

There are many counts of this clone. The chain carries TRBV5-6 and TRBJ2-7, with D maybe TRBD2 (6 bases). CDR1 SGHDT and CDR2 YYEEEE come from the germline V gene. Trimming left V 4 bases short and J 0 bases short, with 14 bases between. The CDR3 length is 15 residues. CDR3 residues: CASSPGGLSSYEQYF. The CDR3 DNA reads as TGTGCCAGCAGCCCTGGGGGACTCAGCTCCTACGAGCAGTACTTC. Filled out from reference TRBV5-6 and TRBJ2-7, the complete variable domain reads DAGVTQSPTHLIKTRGQQVTLRCSPKSGHDTVSWYQQALGQGPQFIFQYYEEEERQRGNFPDRFSGHQFPNYSSELNVNALLLGDSALYLCASSPGGLSSYEQYFGPGTRLTVT.

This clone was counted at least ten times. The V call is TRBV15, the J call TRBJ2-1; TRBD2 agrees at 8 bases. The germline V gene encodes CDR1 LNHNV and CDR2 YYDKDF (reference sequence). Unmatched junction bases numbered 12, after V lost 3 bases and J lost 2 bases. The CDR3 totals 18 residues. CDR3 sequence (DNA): TGTGCCACCAGCAGCTCCTTTTCAGCGGGAGTAACCTACAATGAGCAGTTCTTC. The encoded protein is CATSSSFSAGVTYNEQFF.

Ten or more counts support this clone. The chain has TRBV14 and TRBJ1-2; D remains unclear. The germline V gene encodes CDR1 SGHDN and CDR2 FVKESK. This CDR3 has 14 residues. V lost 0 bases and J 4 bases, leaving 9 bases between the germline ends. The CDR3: CASSQDLIGYGYTF. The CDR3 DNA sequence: TGTGCCAGCAGCCAAGACCTGATCGGCTATGGCTACACCTTC.

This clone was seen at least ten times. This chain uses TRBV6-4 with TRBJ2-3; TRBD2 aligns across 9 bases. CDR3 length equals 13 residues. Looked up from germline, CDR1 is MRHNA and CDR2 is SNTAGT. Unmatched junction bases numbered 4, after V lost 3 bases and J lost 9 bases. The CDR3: CASSELAGGTQYF. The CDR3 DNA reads TGTGCCAGCAGTGAACTAGCGGGTGGAACGCAGTATTTT.

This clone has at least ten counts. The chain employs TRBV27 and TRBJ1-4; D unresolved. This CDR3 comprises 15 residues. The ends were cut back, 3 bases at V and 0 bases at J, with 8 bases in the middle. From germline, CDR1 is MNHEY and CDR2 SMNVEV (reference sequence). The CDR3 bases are TGTGCCAGCAGTTTTACTGATGCAACTAATGAAAAACTGTTTTTT. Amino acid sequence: CASSFTDATNEKLFF.

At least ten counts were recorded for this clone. The CDR3 sequence is CASSYRTDSYEQYF. The CDR3 region has the DNA TGTGCCAGTAGTTACCGGACAGACTCCTACGAGCAGTACTTC. The J gene is TRBJ2-7, the V gene TRBV19; TRBD1 might be the D (6 bases). Germline V gives CDR1 LNHDA, CDR2 SQIVND (reference sequence). With 5 bases removed from V and 0 bases from J, the gap between germline ends came to 11 bases. CDR3 length equals 14 residues.

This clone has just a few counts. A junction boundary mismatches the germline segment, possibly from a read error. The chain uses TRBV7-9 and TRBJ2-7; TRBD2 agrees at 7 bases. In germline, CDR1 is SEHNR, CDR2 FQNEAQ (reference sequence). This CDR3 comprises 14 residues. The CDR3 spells CASSGSGLSYEQHF. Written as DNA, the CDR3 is TGTGCCAGCAGTGGTAGCGGGCTCTCCTACGAGCAGCACTTC.

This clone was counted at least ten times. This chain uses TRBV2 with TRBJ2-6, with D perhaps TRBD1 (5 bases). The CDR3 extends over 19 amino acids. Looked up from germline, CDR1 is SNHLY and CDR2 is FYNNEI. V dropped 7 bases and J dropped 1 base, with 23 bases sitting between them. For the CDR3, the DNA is TGTGCCAGCACACGTGGGGCCCGCGTCTATCTGTCTGGGGCCAACGTCCTGACTTTC. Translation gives CASTRGARVYLSGANVLTF.

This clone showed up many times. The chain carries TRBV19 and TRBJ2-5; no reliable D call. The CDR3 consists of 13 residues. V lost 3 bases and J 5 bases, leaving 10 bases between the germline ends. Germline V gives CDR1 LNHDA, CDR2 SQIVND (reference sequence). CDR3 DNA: TGTGCCAGTAGTATTCGGTTGTGGGAGACCCAGTACTTC. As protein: CASSIRLWETQYF.

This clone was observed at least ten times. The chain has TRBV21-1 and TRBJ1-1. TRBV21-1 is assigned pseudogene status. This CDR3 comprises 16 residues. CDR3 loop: CASSKPRSKGDTEAFF. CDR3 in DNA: TGTGCCAGCAGCAAACCACGGAGCAAGGGAGACACTGAAGCTTTCTTT.

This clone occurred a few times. CDR3 in DNA: TGTGCCAGCAGTCCAGGATCCTACGAGCAGTACTTC. Translated, it gives CASSPGSYEQYF. The chain has TRBV28 and TRBJ2-5; D not resolved. The tail of the sequence fits TRBJ2-7 better, so the J call may be wrong. CDR1 and CDR2 (germline): MDHEN, SYDVKM. This CDR3 comprises 12 residues.

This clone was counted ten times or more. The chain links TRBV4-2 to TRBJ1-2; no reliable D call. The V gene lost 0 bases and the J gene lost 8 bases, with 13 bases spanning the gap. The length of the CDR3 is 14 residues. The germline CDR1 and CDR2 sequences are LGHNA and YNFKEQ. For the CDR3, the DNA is TGTGCCAGCAGCCAAGACAGGCACCTCTCCGGCTACACCTTC. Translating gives CASSQDRHLSGYTF.

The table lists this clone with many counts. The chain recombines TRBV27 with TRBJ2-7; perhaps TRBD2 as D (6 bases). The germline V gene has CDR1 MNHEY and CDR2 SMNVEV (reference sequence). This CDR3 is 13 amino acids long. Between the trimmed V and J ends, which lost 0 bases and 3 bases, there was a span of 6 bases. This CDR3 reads CASSLSEGYEQYF. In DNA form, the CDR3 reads TGTGCCAGCAGTTTATCGGAGGGCTACGAGCAGTACTTC.

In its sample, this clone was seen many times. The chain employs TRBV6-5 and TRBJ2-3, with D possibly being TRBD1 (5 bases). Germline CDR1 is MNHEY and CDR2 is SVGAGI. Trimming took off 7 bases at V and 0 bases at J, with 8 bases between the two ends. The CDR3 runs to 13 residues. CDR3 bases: TGTGCCAGCAAGACAGTTAGCACAGATACGCAGTATTTT. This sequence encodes CASKTVSTDTQYF.